These T cell receptor beta chains were read from a single sample in a study of response to subunit inactivated influenza vaccine. TCRdb recomputed calls from the RT-PCR reads with MiXCR, one row per CDR3 protein. The data hold around 200,000 distinct CDR3 sequences, with around 15% observed a single time. This sample comprised CD8+ T cells sorted from PBMCs, obtained roughly 5 days after vaccination. The receptor set was obtained from a man between 45 and 60 years old who received an inactivated influenza vaccine. CDR3s include the opening cysteine and the closing phenylalanine or tryptophan. A D gene is named only where the DNA matches it firmly. Not all rows give a size; the values are once, few, many and, for expanded clones, a class.

V gene,D gene,J gene,clone size,CDR3 DNA,CDR3 protein
TRBV4-3,TRBD1,TRBJ1-2,.,TGCGCCAGCAGCCACTCAGGGGGCAACTATGGCTACACCTTC,CASSHSGGNYGYTF
TRBV3-2,.,TRBJ2-3,.,TGTGCCAGCAGCGTAGGAGGACCCGAGGGACTTTTAAGCACAGATACGCAGTATTTT,CASSVGGPEGLLSTDTQYF
TRBV12-3/TRBV12-4,.,TRBJ2-5,.,TGTGCCAGCAGTTTAGGGCCGTATAGCGGGACCCAGTACTTC,CASSLGPYSGTQYF
TRBV28,TRBD2,TRBJ2-7,.,TGTGCCAGCAGTTTATTTCTAGCGGGAGGTCTCCCTTACGAGCAGTACTTC,CASSLFLAGGLPYEQYF
TRBV15,.,TRBJ2-5,.,TGTGCCACCAGCTCGGGGGAGGGGGGAGAGACCCAGTACTTC,CATSSGEGGETQYF
TRBV28,.,TRBJ2-1,.,TGTGCCAGCAGTTTGAGCCAGCTCAATGAGCAGTTCTTC,CASSLSQLNEQFF
TRBV10-3,.,TRBJ2-3,many,TGTGCCATCAGGGACACAGGGAGCACAGATACGCAGTATTTT,CAIRDTGSTDTQYF
TRBV27,.,TRBJ2-3,.,TGTGCCAGCAGCCGGTCCGGGGGCCTAGATACGCAGTATTTT,CASSRSGGLDTQYF
TRBV5-1,.,TRBJ2-3,.,TGCGCCAGCAGCTTGGACGGCGGCTCTAGCACAGATACGCAGTATTTT,CASSLDGGSSTDTQYF
TRBV6-5,.,TRBJ2-2,few,TGTGCCAGCAGTTACTTACAGCCGAACACCGGGGAGCTGTTTTTT,CASSYLQPNTGELFF
TRBV5-6,.,TRBJ1-1,.,TGTGCCAGCAGCTTGAGTCCGGGGGTATGGACTGAAGCTTTCTTT,CASSLSPGVWTEAFF
TRBV27,.,TRBJ2-3,.,TGTGCCAGCAGTTTTCGAGGGGCACTAGGCACAGATACGCAGTATTTT,CASSFRGALGTDTQYF
TRBV7-9,.,TRBJ2-7,few,TGTGCCAGCAGCCAAGTGGAGGGATACAAAGCGGGCGAGCAGTACTTC,CASSQVEGYKAGEQYF
TRBV28,TRBD1,TRBJ1-5,few,TGTGCCAGCAGCGGCACGGGAAGGGACAGTCACCATTTT,CASSGTGRDSHHF
TRBV18,.,TRBJ2-2,.,TGTGCCAGCTCCGTCCTCACCGGGGAGCTGTTTTTT,CASSVLTGELFF
TRBV7-6,.,TRBJ1-1,.,TGTGCCAGCAGCTTAATCTCCGGGATGAACGCTGAAGCTTTCTTT,CASSLISGMNAEAFF
TRBV20-1,.,TRBJ1-5,few,TGCAGTGCTAGAGATCGTTCGGGAAGCAATCAGCCCCAGCATTTT,CSARDRSGSNQPQHF
TRBV27,.,TRBJ1-1,once,TGTGCCAGCAGTTTGTCCCCGACTAGAAACACTGAAGCTTTCTTT,CASSLSPTRNTEAFF
TRBV7-9,.,TRBJ2-5,many,TGTGCCAGCAGCCACTGGGGGCCCCGAGAGACCCAGTACTTC,CASSHWGPRETQYF
TRBV12-3/TRBV12-4,TRBD1,TRBJ1-1,.,TGTGCCAGCAGTTCCGGGACAGGGTGGGGAGGCACTGAAGCTTTCTTT,CASSSGTGWGGTEAFF
TRBV28,TRBD2,TRBJ2-1,many,TGTGCCAGCAGACTAGCGGGAGGGCCTGGGTCCTACAATGAGCAGTTCTTC,CASRLAGGPGSYNEQFF
TRBV27,.,TRBJ2-7,many,TGTGCCAGCAGATCCGGCCTTTACGAGCAGTACTTC,CASRSGLYEQYF
TRBV20-1,.,TRBJ2-7,few,TGCAGTGCCAGAGGGTTAGGCGAGCAGTACTTC,CSARGLGEQYF
TRBV15,.,TRBJ1-1,few,TGTGCCACCAGCGCACTCCTGAACACTGAAGCTTTCTTT,CATSALLNTEAFF
TRBV9,TRBD2,TRBJ2-2,few,TGTGCCAGCAGCGTAGGGCTAGCGGGAAACACCGGGGAGCTGTTTTTT,CASSVGLAGNTGELFF
TRBV29-1,TRBD2,TRBJ2-1,few,TGCAGCGTTCTCGAGACTAGCGGGAGAGGTGAGCAGTTCTTC,CSVLETSGRGEQFF
TRBV6-6,.,TRBJ2-1,.,TGTGCCAGCGGAGAGGTGAATGAGCAGTTCTTC,CASGEVNEQFF
TRBV27,TRBD1,TRBJ1-5,few,TGTGCCAGTGCAGGGGGAAGGCAGCCCCAGCATTTT,CASAGGRQPQHF
TRBV6-1,.,TRBJ2-2,few,TGTGCCAGCAGTATGTGGGGGGAGAACACCGGGGAGCTGTTTTTT,CASSMWGENTGELFF
TRBV6-1,.,TRBJ2-1,.,TGTGCCAGCATGAGATTTGGGTCCTACAATGAGCAGTTCTTC,CASMRFGSYNEQFF
TRBV7-6,TRBD1,TRBJ2-5,.,TGTGCCAGCAGCTCAATTTTGGGACAGCAAGAGACCCAGTACTTC,CASSSILGQQETQYF
TRBV10-3,TRBD2,TRBJ2-3,.,TGTGCCACTAGGGTTACTAGCGGGAGGTGGGCAGATACGCAGTATTTT,CATRVTSGRWADTQYF
TRBV28,.,TRBJ2-3,.,TGTGCCAGCAGTTACTTCGGGTCGGCGACAGATACGCAGTATTTT,CASSYFGSATDTQYF
TRBV12-3/TRBV12-4,.,TRBJ2-1,many,TGTGCCAGCAGTGCACGAGGGGATGAGCAGTTCTTC,CASSARGDEQFF
TRBV6-5,.,TRBJ2-1,.,TGTGCCAGCAGTTGGGGTAGCGATGAGCAGTTCTTC,CASSWGSDEQFF
TRBV30,.,TRBJ2-7,.,TGTGCCTGGACCAGGACAGTAAACTCCTACGAGCAGTACTTC,CAWTRTVNSYEQYF
TRBV7-9,.,TRBJ2-5,.,TGTGCCAGCAGCCGGAATCAGGGGCCCGCGGAGACCCAGTACTTC,CASSRNQGPAETQYF
TRBV12-3/TRBV12-4,.,TRBJ1-5,.,TGTGCCAGCAGTTTAGACGGCGGGAATCAGCCCCAGCATTTT,CASSLDGGNQPQHF
TRBV24-1,.,TRBJ2-7,.,TGTGCCACCCCCCATCGAGGAGGTTCCTACGAGCAGTACTTC,CATPHRGGSYEQYF
TRBV12-3/TRBV12-4,.,TRBJ2-2,.,TGTGCCAGCAGATCCACCCCTGGGTCCGCCGGGGAGCTGTTTTTT,CASRSTPGSAGELFF
TRBV6-5,.,TRBJ2-7,few,TGTGCCAGCAGTTACTCGAAAGGGCTCGAGCAGTACTTC,CASSYSKGLEQYF
TRBV5-1,.,TRBJ2-5,many,TGCGCCAGCAGCTTGGGACGGGATGAGACCCAGTACTTC,CASSLGRDETQYF